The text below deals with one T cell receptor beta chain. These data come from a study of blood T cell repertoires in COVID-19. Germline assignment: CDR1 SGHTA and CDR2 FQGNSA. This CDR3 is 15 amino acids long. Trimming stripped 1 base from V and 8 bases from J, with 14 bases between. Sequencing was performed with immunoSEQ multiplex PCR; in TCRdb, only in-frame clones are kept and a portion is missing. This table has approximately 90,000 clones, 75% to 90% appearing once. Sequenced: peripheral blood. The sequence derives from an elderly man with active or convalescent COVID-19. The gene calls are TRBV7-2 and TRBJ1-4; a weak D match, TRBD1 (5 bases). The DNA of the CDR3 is TGTGCCAGCAGCTTAGTCCAGGGTGTACAGGAAAAACTGTTTTTT. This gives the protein CASSLVQGVQEKLFF.